Sequencing of this TCR beta chain was carried out in a study of blood T cell repertoires in COVID-19 (dated by TCRdb to 2018 to 2020). With regard to the full study: The collaborator samples originated in the United States, Italy and Spain and spanned the acute and convalescent phases of COVID-19. A de-identified subject ID, COVID-19 status, age in years and sex were almost always included in the sample metadata. The repertoires were made available in a free public database intended to serve as a resource for research on the immune response to SARS-CoV-2. HLA class I and class II types, where available, came from metadata supplied by the sample provider rather than from assay-based typing. The dataset comprised deeply sampled blood TCRbeta repertoires from subjects exposed to, actively infected with, or recovered from COVID-19. The samples were drawn from the first 160 participants of the ongoing ImmuneRACE study and from 1,254 subjects provided by 6 global collaborators. The prospective study material was composed of cDNA or gDNA derived from T cells, B-cell-depleted T cells, or PBMCs. The paper's findings and limits, for the study overall: Clinical and demographic metadata were provided uncurated, with the amount varying by source and participant.

Samples from volunteer blood donors who had recovered from COVID-19 were contributed by a second Seattle source. Collaborating institutions collected whole blood in K2EDTA tubes following their own protocols. For TCRbeta analysis, collaborators shipped samples in one of three forms: frozen whole blood, isolated PBMCs, or DNA extracted from either of those sample types. TCRbeta CDR3 regions were amplified from genomic DNA by means of the immunoSEQ Assay, a bias-controlled multiplex PCR. The original pipeline was this. Within the assay, amplification of reference gene primers was used to estimate how many nucleated cells each sample contained. To quantify the absolute abundance of each unique TCRbeta CDR3 rearrangement, sequence reads were collapsed and filtered. For each sample, productive Simpson clonality was calculated as the square root of Simpson's diversity index over productive rearrangements. In TCRdb, the immuneACCESS table is reduced to in-frame sequences with V and J assigned. These tables do not hold every clone; where another copy was compared, an unresolved V gene accounts for under half, and the others remain unexplained. D and trimming come from the DNA, and the V and J calls and clone size come from that table. The sample table records 130,000 or so clones; about 86% of these occur just once. Roughly 18% of the sample is held by the ten biggest clonotypes.

V is cut by 7 bases and J by 3 bases, and the space between the germline ends is 10 bases. Inclusive of the bounding cysteine and phenylalanine, the CDR3 is 13 residues long. Of all the DNA, just the CDR3 is kept, 39 bases in frame from base 1. As encoded in the germline V gene, CDR1 is SGHRS while CDR2 is YFSETQ. For this clone: There is no known antigen for this receptor. Base qualities were left out, and no much larger clone turns up one base away.

This receptor was obtained from a woman in her fifties or sixties who had recovered from COVID-19. Rearrangement joined TRBV5-1 to TRBJ1-4; TRBD1 is possibly the D segment (5 matching bases). Sequenced sample: peripheral blood. The nucleotides are TGCGCCAGCGGAGGGGACCCTAATGAAAAACTGTTTTTT. The encoded protein is CASGGDPNEKLFF.